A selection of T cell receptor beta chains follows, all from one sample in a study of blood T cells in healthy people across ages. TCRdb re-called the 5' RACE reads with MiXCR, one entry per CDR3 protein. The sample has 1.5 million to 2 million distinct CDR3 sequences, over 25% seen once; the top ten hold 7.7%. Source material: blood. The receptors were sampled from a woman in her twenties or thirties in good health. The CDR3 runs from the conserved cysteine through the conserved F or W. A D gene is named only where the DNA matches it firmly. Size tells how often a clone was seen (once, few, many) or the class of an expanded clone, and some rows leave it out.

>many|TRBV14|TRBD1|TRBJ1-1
TGTGCCAGCAGCCCCGGGACAGTTGAAGCTTTCTTT
CASSPGTVEAFF
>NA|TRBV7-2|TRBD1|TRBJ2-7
TGTGCCAGCAGCTCCATCCTCCGTGACAGGGGGGTGGAGCAGTACTTC
CASSSILRDRGVEQYF
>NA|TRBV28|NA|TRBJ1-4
TGTGCCAGCAGTCTCGGACGTCAAAGGGTGGAAAAACTGTTTTTT
CASSLGRQRVEKLFF
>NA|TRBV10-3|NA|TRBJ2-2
TGTGCCATCAGTGGGGCTTTGGACGGAGCCGGGGAGCTGTTTTTT
CAISGALDGAGELFF
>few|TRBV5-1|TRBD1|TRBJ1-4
TGCGCCAGCAGCTTAATCGGGACAGGGGTGGAAAAACTGTTTTTT
CASSLIGTGVEKLFF
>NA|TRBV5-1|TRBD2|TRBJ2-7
TGCGCCAGCAGCCCAAATCGGGAGGGCCCCTACGAGCAGTACTTC
CASSPNREGPYEQYF
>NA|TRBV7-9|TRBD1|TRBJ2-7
TGTGCCAGCAGCGCGGCCGGGACAGGGGACGAGCAGTACTTC
CASSAAGTGDEQYF
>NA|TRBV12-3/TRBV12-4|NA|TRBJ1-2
TGTGCCAGCAGTTTTGCGCCCCAGGGGCCGGGCTACACCTTC
CASSFAPQGPGYTF
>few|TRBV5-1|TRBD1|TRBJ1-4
TGCGCCAGCAGCCCCTCCGGGACAGGGGCCGAAAAACTGTTTTTT
CASSPSGTGAEKLFF
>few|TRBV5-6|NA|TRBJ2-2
TGTGCCAGCAGCTTTGGGCACACCGGGGAGCTGTTTTTT
CASSFGHTGELFF
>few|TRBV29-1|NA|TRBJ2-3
TGCAGCGTTGCCCGTTCAGGGTCAGATACGCAGTATTTT
CSVARSGSDTQYF
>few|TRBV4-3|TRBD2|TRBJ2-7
TGCGCCAGCAGCCAAGACCAAGGGAGGACTAGCGATTTTTTGTACGAGCAGTACTTC
CASSQDQGRTSDFLYEQYF
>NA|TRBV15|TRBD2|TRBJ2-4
TGTGCCACCAGCACGGAGCGGGGGCTAGCCAAAAACATTCAGTACTTC
CATSTERGLAKNIQYF
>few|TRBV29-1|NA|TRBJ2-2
TGCAGCGTTGGGGGCACCTTGAACACCGGGGAGCTGTTTTTT
CSVGGTLNTGELFF
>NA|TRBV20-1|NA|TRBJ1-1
TGCAGTGCTAGTCGGACAGCGAACACTGAAGCTTTCTTT
CSASRTANTEAFF
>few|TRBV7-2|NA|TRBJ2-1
TGTGCCAGCAGCTCCCGGGGTTGGGAAACCTACAATGAGCAGTTCTTC
CASSSRGWETYNEQFF
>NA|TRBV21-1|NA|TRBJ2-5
TGTGCCAGCAGCAAAGTGCAGGGCGGGGAGACCCAGTACTTC
CASSKVQGGETQYF
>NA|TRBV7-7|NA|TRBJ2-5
TGTGCCAGCAGCCCCCTCCCTGGAGTTGGGGGCGGTGAGACCCAGTACTTC
CASSPLPGVGGGETQYF
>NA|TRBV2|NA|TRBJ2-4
TGTGCCAGCAGTGCGACGGACAGCAAAAACATTCAGTACTTC
CASSATDSKNIQYF
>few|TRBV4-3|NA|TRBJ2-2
TGCGCCAGCAGCCAAGACACCGGGACAACCAACACCAGGGAGCTGTTTTTT
CASSQDTGTTNTRELFF
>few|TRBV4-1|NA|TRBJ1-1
TGCGCCAGCAGCCTTCCTCGCCAGGGGCCTCAAAACACTGAAGCTTTCTTT
CASSLPRQGPQNTEAFF
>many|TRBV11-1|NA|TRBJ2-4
TGTGCCAGCAGCTCCCGGGACACCAAAAACATTCAGTACTTC
CASSSRDTKNIQYF
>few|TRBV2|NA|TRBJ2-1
TGTGCCAGCTGGAAAGAGTACAATGAGCAGTTCTTC
CASWKEYNEQFF
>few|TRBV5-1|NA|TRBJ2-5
TGCGCCAGCAGCTTTGAGCTGTACCAAGAGACCCAGTACTTC
CASSFELYQETQYF
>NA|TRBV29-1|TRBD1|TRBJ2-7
TGCAGCGTTGAAAAGGGACAGGGGGTCAACGAGCAGTACTTC
CSVEKGQGVNEQYF
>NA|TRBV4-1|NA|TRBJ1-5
TGCGCCAGCAGCCAAGTTCCGATTGGGGGCCAGCCCCAGCATTTT
CASSQVPIGGQPQHF
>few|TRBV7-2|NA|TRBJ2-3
TGTGCCAGCTCTGCTCAGCTAACAGATACGCAGTATTTT
CASSAQLTDTQYF
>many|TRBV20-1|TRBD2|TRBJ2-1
TGCAGTGCTAGAACTAGCGGGGGGGGTGAGCAGTTCTTC
CSARTSGGGEQFF
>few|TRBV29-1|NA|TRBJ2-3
TGCAGCGTTGAATTGGGAATTGGTACAGATACGCAGTATTTT
CSVELGIGTDTQYF
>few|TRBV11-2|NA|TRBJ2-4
TGTGCCAGCAGCTTCCGTGTTTTCGGCAAAAACATTCAGTACTTC
CASSFRVFGKNIQYF
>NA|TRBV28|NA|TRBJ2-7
TGTGCCAGCACGGTTCCGGGGCCCACCTACGAGCAGTACTTC
CASTVPGPTYEQYF
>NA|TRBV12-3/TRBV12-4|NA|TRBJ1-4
TGTGCCAGCAGTTTGATGAGGGCGGGAAAACTGTTTTTT
CASSLMRAGKLFF
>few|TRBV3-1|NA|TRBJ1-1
TGTGCCAGCAGCCCCCGGTACAGTGACACTGAAGCTTTCTTT
CASSPRYSDTEAFF
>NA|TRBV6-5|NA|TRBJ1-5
TGTGCCAGCAGTACCTCAAGGGGATACGGCAAGCCCCAGCATTTT
CASSTSRGYGKPQHF
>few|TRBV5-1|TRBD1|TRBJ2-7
TGCGCCAGCAACGTACAGGGGTCCCACGAGCAGTACTTC
CASNVQGSHEQYF
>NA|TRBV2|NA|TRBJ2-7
TGTGCCAGCAGCGAAGGAAGGACTGATCAAAACTACGAGCAGTACTTC
CASSEGRTDQNYEQYF
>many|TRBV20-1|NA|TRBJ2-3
TGCAGTGCTAGAGAAAGTTCCCGCAGGGGCACAGATACGCAGTATTTT
CSARESSRRGTDTQYF
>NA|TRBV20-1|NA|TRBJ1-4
TGCAGTGCTAGAGATTCAGAGGGGTTATTTAATGAAAAACCGTTTTTT
CSARDSEGLFNEKPFF
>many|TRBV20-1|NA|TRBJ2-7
TGCAGTGCTGCAGGGGGGTCCTACGAGCAGTACTTC
CSAAGGSYEQYF
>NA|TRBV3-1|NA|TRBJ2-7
TGTGCCACAATCAAGGCCTTCGGGGAGCAGTACTTC
CATIKAFGEQYF
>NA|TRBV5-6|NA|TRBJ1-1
TGTGCCAGCAGCCCGCCCGGCGAGGGTTTTGTCACTGAAGCTTTCTTT
CASSPPGEGFVTEAFF
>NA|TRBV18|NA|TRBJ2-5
TGTGCCAGCTCACCAATGGCCCGGCAAGAGACCCAGTACTTC
CASSPMARQETQYF
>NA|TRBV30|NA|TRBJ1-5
TGTGCCTGGAGTATTGGGTTTAGCAATCAGCCCCAGCATTTT
CAWSIGFSNQPQHF
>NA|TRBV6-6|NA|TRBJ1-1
TGTGCCAGCAGTTACGGTGGACAGACGACAGGAGCTTTCTTT
CASSYGGQTTGAFF
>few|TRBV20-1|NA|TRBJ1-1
TGCAGTGCTAGCCCTGGGGGCCTGGGCACTGAAGCTTTCTTT
CSASPGGLGTEAFF
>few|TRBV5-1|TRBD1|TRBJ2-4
TGCGCCAGCAGCTTGGGACAGGGACCTTTGGAGCAGTACTTC
CASSLGQGPLEQYF
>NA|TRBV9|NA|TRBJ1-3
TGTGCCAGCAGCGTAGGCGCGGTCTCTGGAAACACCATATATTTT
CASSVGAVSGNTIYF
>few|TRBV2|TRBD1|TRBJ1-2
TGTGCCAGCAGTGACAGGGGGATGGGGTATGGCTACACTTTC
CASSDRGMGYGYTF
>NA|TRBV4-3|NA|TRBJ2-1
TGCGCCAACAGCCAAGCTACCGGGTTCTCATACAATGAGCAGTTCTTC
CANSQATGFSYNEQFF